This T cell receptor beta chain originates from a study of blood T cell repertoires in COVID-19. The repertoire was sequenced with immunoSEQ multiplex PCR; TCRdb's copy has only in-frame clones and lacks some. The sample carries about 83,000 clones, about 82% recorded once. This clone was counted a few times. The sequenced sample consisted of peripheral blood. This TCR derives from a woman at least 80 years old in a cohort sampled during active or convalescent COVID-19.

The DNA of the CDR3 is TGCAGCGTTGAAGATCGGGTCAGGGGGCTAGCGGGAGGGCCTTCGCAGTTCTTC. It is translated as CSVEDRVRGLAGGPSQFF. The rearrangement links TRBV29-1 to TRBJ2-1; TRBD2 matches 12 bases. The CDR3 is 18 residues long. V was pared by 0 bases and J by 12 bases, with 18 bases of the junction left unmatched. Germline values: CDR1 SQVTM, CDR2 ANQGSEA.